The rows below give T cell receptor beta chains drawn from one sample of a study of shared clonotypes between healthy human individuals. This table comes from immunoSEQ multiplex PCR, and its TCRdb copy is limited to in-frame clones, with some not included. This sample yields about 1.5 million clones, of which approximately 97% are seen a single time; approximately 1.1% belongs to the top ten. Sequences were obtained from naive CD4+ T cells sorted from blood. The receptors were sampled from a man younger than 40 in good health. CDR3s include the opening cysteine and the closing phenylalanine or tryptophan. Fields, in order: J gene, clone size, V gene, D gene, CDR3 protein. D genes are given only for firm matches. Clone size is given for some rows only: seen once, a few or many times, or a class if the clone is expanded.

J gene: TRBJ1-2
clone size: NA
V gene: TRBV7-2
D gene: NA
CDR3 protein: CASSLVLGGYTF

J gene: TRBJ2-3
clone size: NA
V gene: TRBV19
D gene: TRBD1
CDR3 protein: CASSTPDRGLDTQYF

J gene: TRBJ1-2
clone size: NA
V gene: TRBV12-5
D gene: TRBD1
CDR3 protein: CASGLSTGDPNYGYTF

J gene: TRBJ2-6
clone size: NA
V gene: TRBV6-4
D gene: NA
CDR3 protein: CASSQGGAGANVLTF

J gene: TRBJ2-2
clone size: NA
V gene: TRBV29-1
D gene: TRBD2
CDR3 protein: CSVAGTSGTEISGELFF

J gene: TRBJ1-5
clone size: NA
V gene: TRBV4-3
D gene: TRBD1
CDR3 protein: CASSRGQGAEQPQHF

J gene: TRBJ1-1
clone size: NA
V gene: TRBV6-6
D gene: NA
CDR3 protein: CASSSDRSGTEAFF

J gene: TRBJ2-7
clone size: once
V gene: TRBV11-2
D gene: NA
CDR3 protein: CASSLPYEQYF

J gene: TRBJ2-6
clone size: NA
V gene: TRBV29-1
D gene: NA
CDR3 protein: CSVVDSSGANVLTF

J gene: TRBJ2-5
clone size: NA
V gene: TRBV7-2
D gene: NA
CDR3 protein: CASSSIRGEETQYF

J gene: TRBJ2-5
clone size: NA
V gene: TRBV5-4
D gene: NA
CDR3 protein: CASSLAGETQYF

J gene: TRBJ2-7
clone size: NA
V gene: TRBV5-1
D gene: TRBD2
CDR3 protein: CASSLPPRTSGSVGYEQYF

J gene: TRBJ2-5
clone size: NA
V gene: TRBV29-1
D gene: TRBD2
CDR3 protein: CSALLAGGVSSYF

J gene: TRBJ1-3
clone size: NA
V gene: TRBV4-1
D gene: NA
CDR3 protein: CASSQPWSPGNTIYF

J gene: TRBJ2-7
clone size: NA
V gene: TRBV30
D gene: TRBD2
CDR3 protein: CAWSVSRLAVKYEQYF

J gene: TRBJ2-3
clone size: NA
V gene: TRBV10-3
D gene: TRBD1
CDR3 protein: CAISEVTGGRRDTQYF

J gene: TRBJ2-5
clone size: NA
V gene: TRBV5-4
D gene: NA
CDR3 protein: CASSPTDKETQYF

J gene: TRBJ2-2
clone size: NA
V gene: TRBV6-6
D gene: NA
CDR3 protein: CASSYSNTGELFF

J gene: TRBJ2-7
clone size: NA
V gene: TRBV7-6
D gene: TRBD2
CDR3 protein: CASRPGTSGSYEQYF

J gene: TRBJ2-5
clone size: NA
V gene: TRBV7-2
D gene: NA
CDR3 protein: CASSVNKGWEKTQYF

J gene: TRBJ2-7
clone size: NA
V gene: TRBV28
D gene: NA
CDR3 protein: CASSFEGEQYF

J gene: TRBJ2-1
clone size: NA
V gene: TRBV27
D gene: TRBD1
CDR3 protein: CASSRGTGGFYEQFF

J gene: TRBJ2-7
clone size: NA
V gene: TRBV7-2
D gene: NA
CDR3 protein: CASTQARSTYEQYF

J gene: TRBJ2-7
clone size: NA
V gene: TRBV28
D gene: TRBD2
CDR3 protein: CASSQGRGTEQYF

J gene: TRBJ2-7
clone size: NA
V gene: TRBV7-8
D gene: NA
CDR3 protein: CASSRKPYEQYF

J gene: TRBJ1-5
clone size: NA
V gene: TRBV2
D gene: TRBD1
CDR3 protein: CASAADRGRSNQPQHF

J gene: TRBJ2-7
clone size: NA
V gene: TRBV27
D gene: TRBD1
CDR3 protein: CASSPEIRGSLFYEQYF

J gene: TRBJ2-1
clone size: NA
V gene: TRBV5-1
D gene: NA
CDR3 protein: CASSLTRGGYNEQFF

J gene: TRBJ1-2
clone size: NA
V gene: TRBV27
D gene: NA
CDR3 protein: CASSFTIDYGYTF

J gene: TRBJ2-3
clone size: once
V gene: TRBV5-1
D gene: TRBD2
CDR3 protein: CASSLDSGLAVTDTQYF

J gene: TRBJ2-3
clone size: NA
V gene: TRBV19
D gene: NA
CDR3 protein: CASSPGRGNTDTQYF

J gene: TRBJ2-3
clone size: once
V gene: TRBV7-9
D gene: TRBD2
CDR3 protein: CASSHPRGASGTTDTQYF

J gene: TRBJ2-3
clone size: NA
V gene: TRBV18
D gene: TRBD1
CDR3 protein: CASSRQGADTQYF

J gene: TRBJ2-7
clone size: NA
V gene: TRBV28
D gene: NA
CDR3 protein: CASSTPALGAIIYEQYF

J gene: TRBJ2-1
clone size: NA
V gene: TRBV2
D gene: NA
CDR3 protein: CASREVNEQFF

J gene: TRBJ2-7
clone size: NA
V gene: TRBV29-1
D gene: TRBD2
CDR3 protein: CSVAGTSGIYEQYF

J gene: TRBJ1-2
clone size: NA
V gene: TRBV30
D gene: TRBD1
CDR3 protein: CAWVKPGQGFYGYTF

J gene: TRBJ2-7
clone size: NA
V gene: TRBV15
D gene: TRBD1
CDR3 protein: CATSRDGTATYEQYF

J gene: TRBJ2-1
clone size: NA
V gene: TRBV11-2
D gene: NA
CDR3 protein: CASNPPTGNNEQFF

J gene: TRBJ2-1
clone size: NA
V gene: TRBV7-3
D gene: NA
CDR3 protein: CASSLSGNSYNEQFF

J gene: TRBJ1-4
clone size: NA
V gene: TRBV5-6
D gene: TRBD1
CDR3 protein: CASSRGTATNEKLFF

J gene: TRBJ1-1
clone size: once
V gene: TRBV9
D gene: NA
CDR3 protein: CASSVATQPNTEAFF